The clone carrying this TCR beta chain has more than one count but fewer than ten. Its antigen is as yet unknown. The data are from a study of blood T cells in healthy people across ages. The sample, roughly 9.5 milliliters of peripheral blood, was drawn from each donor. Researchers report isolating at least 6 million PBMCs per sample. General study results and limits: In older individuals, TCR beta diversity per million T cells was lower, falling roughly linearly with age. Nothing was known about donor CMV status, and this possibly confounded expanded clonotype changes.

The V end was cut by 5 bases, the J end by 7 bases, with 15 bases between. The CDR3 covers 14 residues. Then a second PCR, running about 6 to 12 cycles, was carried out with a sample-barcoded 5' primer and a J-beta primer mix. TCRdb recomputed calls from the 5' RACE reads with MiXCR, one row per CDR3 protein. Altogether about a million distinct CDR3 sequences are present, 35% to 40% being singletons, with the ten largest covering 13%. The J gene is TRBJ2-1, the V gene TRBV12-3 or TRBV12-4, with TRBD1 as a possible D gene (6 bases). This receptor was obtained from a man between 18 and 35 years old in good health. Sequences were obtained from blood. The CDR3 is CASSTRDTGNEQFF. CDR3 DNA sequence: TGTGCCAGCAGTACCCGGGACACGGGAAATGAGCAGTTCTTC.